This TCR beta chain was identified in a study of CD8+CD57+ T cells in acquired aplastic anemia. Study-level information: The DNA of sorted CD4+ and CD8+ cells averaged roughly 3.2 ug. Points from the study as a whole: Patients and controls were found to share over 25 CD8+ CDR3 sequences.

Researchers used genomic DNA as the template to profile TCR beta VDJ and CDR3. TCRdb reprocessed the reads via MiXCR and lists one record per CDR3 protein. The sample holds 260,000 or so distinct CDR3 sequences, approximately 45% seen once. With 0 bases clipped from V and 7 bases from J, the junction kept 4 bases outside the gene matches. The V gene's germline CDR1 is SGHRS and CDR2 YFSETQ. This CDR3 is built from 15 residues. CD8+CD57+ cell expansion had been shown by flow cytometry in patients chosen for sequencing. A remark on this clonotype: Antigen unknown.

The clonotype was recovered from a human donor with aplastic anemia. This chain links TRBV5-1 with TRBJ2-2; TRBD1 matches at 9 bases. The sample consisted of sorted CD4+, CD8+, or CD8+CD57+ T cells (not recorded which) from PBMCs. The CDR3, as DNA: TGCGCCAGCAGCTTGGACAGGGGGCGATTCGGGGAGCTGTTTTTT. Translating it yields CASSLDRGRFGELFF.